The TCR beta chain under discussion was sequenced for a study of blood T cell repertoires in COVID-19. TCRdb's table, derived via immunoSEQ multiplex PCR, lists solely in-frame clones and lacks some. This sample has approximately 250,000 clones, with 75% to 85% found just once. CDR3 length equals 13 residues. The germline V gene has CDR1 SGHNT and CDR2 YYREEE (reference sequence). V shed 3 bases, J shed 6 bases, and the junction held 5 bases outside the gene matches. The sequence was collected from a man between 45 and 60 years old with COVID-19, enrolled during active disease. The chain joins TRBV5-4 to TRBJ2-7, with TRBD1 matching over 8 bases. Specimen: peripheral blood. The CDR3 region is CASSSGRGREQYF. Written as DNA, the CDR3 is TGTGCCAGCAGCTCAGGCAGGGGGCGCGAGCAGTACTTC.